Listed below are T cell receptor beta chains from one sample, sequenced in a study of blood T cell repertoires in COVID-19. TCRdb's copy holds only in-frame clones and misses some; the assay was immunoSEQ multiplex PCR. The sample records some 20,000 clones, roughly 88% being singletons. Sequenced material: peripheral blood. The receptors here all came from a man in his forties or fifties with active COVID-19. CDR3s include the opening cysteine and the closing phenylalanine or tryptophan. A D gene is named only where the DNA matches it firmly. Some rows mark clone size as missing; the rest say once, few, many or name a class of expanded clone.

>TRBV19|TRBD1|TRBJ1-5|-
TGTGCCAGTAGTATTCAGGGGGCGAGCAATCAGCCCCAGCATTTT
CASSIQGASNQPQHF
>TRBV10-3|TRBD2|TRBJ2-7|once
TGTGCCATCAGACCCGGGACTAGCAAAGACGAGCAGTACTTC
CAIRPGTSKDEQYF
>TRBV19|TRBD2|TRBJ2-4|-
TGTGCCAGTAGTCCGCGACTAGCGGGAGAGATTGCGCCCAAAAACATTCAGTACTTC
CASSPRLAGEIAPKNIQYF
>TRBV7-6|-|TRBJ1-1|-
TGTGCCAGCAGCTCAACCCGCCGTCGGAAACAGCTTAACACTGAAGCTTTCTTT
CASSSTRRRKQLNTEAFF
>TRBV19|-|TRBJ2-3|-
TGTGCCAGTAGTGATCAGGGGCACCCCACAGATACGCAGTATTTT
CASSDQGHPTDTQYF
>TRBV7-6|-|TRBJ2-3|-
TGTGCCAGCAGCCCTCTAGATGGGGAGACAGATACGCAGTATTTT
CASSPLDGETDTQYF
>TRBV27|TRBD1|TRBJ2-7|-
TGTGCCAGCAGTTTAGGCAGGGGGTACGAGCAGTACTTC
CASSLGRGYEQYF
>TRBV6-5|TRBD2|TRBJ2-7|-
TGTGCCAGCGGGGCGGGAGTTGTGGCGAACTACGAGCAGTACTTC
CASGAGVVANYEQYF
>TRBV10-3|-|TRBJ1-1|-
TGTGCCATCAGTGAGTCAGCGGGGGCATACACTGAAGCTTTCTTT
CAISESAGAYTEAFF
>TRBV18|TRBD1|TRBJ1-1|-
TGTGCCAGCTCACCACCTCCCCAGGGGGCGCCGAACACTGAAGCTTTCTTT
CASSPPPQGAPNTEAFF
>TRBV9|TRBD2|TRBJ2-2|-
TGTGCCAGCAGCCCTACTAGCGGCAACACCGGGGAGCTGTTTTTT
CASSPTSGNTGELFF
>TRBV30|TRBD1|TRBJ1-1|-
TGTGCCTGGATAGGGGGCGCGTCCATGAACACTGAAGCTTTCTTT
CAWIGGASMNTEAFF
>TRBV4-3|-|TRBJ2-3|once
TGCGCCAGCAGCCAAGCAGTGAGCACAGATACGCAGTATTTT
CASSQAVSTDTQYF
>TRBV7-3|TRBD1|TRBJ2-1|-
TGTGCCAGCAGTCGACAGGGGGGGAGCTCCTACAATGAGCAGTTCTTC
CASSRQGGSSYNEQFF
>TRBV2|TRBD1|TRBJ2-1|-
TGTGCCAGCAGCGCCGGGACAGCCTACAATGAGCAGTTCTTC
CASSAGTAYNEQFF
>TRBV5-4|-|TRBJ2-4|-
TGTGCCAGCAGCTTGAACGGGATTGAGAACATTCAGTACTTC
CASSLNGIENIQYF
>TRBV7-8|-|TRBJ2-3|-
TGTGCCAGCAGCGCGAAAGCGTACGTAAGCACAGATACGCAGTATTTT
CASSAKAYVSTDTQYF
>TRBV6-6|-|TRBJ2-1|-
TGTGCCAGCAGTTACCGGACACAAGGCTACAATGAGCAGTTCTTC
CASSYRTQGYNEQFF
>TRBV27|-|TRBJ1-6|once
TGTGCCAGCAGTTTTAGAGGATATAATTCACCCCTCCACTTT
CASSFRGYNSPLHF
>TRBV19|TRBD1|TRBJ2-6|-
TGTGCCAGTAGTCCCGGGACAGTGGCTGGGGCCAACGTCCTGACTTTC
CASSPGTVAGANVLTF
>TRBV5-5|-|TRBJ1-6|-
TGTGCCAGCAGCATGACCGGGGATCTAGCCTATAATTCACCCCTCCACTTT
CASSMTGDLAYNSPLHF
>TRBV27|-|TRBJ1-1|-
TGTGCCAGCAGTCCTATTCTCGGCCCAGGGTACGGTGAAGCTTTCTTT
CASSPILGPGYGEAFF
>TRBV9|-|TRBJ2-3|-
TGTGCCAGCAGCCTGGGGGGAGGAAGAGATACGCAGTATTTT
CASSLGGGRDTQYF
>TRBV6-5|-|TRBJ2-7|-
TGTGCCAGCAGGGCCGGGACACCAAGCTCCTACGAGCAGTACTTC
CASRAGTPSSYEQYF
>TRBV4-2|TRBD2|TRBJ2-3|-
TGTGCCAGCAGCCAAAGCCCCCCAGCGGGACGCGCAGATACGCAGTATTTT
CASSQSPPAGRADTQYF
>TRBV5-1|TRBD2|TRBJ2-7|-
TGCGCCAGCAGCCTAGCGGGAGTTAACTACGAGCAGTACTTC
CASSLAGVNYEQYF
>TRBV10-3|TRBD1|TRBJ1-5|-
TGTGCCATCAGTGAGGACTACAGGACAGGGGGCGTCAATCAGCCCCAGCATTTT
CAISEDYRTGGVNQPQHF
>TRBV30|-|TRBJ2-3|-
TGTGCCTGGAACATCGGCGGTAGCGATACGCAGTATTTT
CAWNIGGSDTQYF
>TRBV27|-|TRBJ2-7|-
TGTGCCAGCAGTTTATCCTGGACTGCAAGCTCCTACGAGCAGTACTTC
CASSLSWTASSYEQYF
>TRBV19|TRBD1|TRBJ1-2|-
TGTGCCAGTAGCCACGTAGGACAGGGGGATGGCTACACCTTC
CASSHVGQGDGYTF
>TRBV9|-|TRBJ2-2|-
TGTGCCAGCAGCGCATCGGCGGCCCCCGGGGAGCTGTTTTTT
CASSASAAPGELFF
>TRBV6-4|-|TRBJ2-1|-
TGTGCCAGCAGTGGCCGTGGGAGAGCTTCCTACAATGAGCAGTTCTTC
CASSGRGRASYNEQFF
>TRBV18|-|TRBJ2-7|-
TGTGCCAGCTCATGGGGACGGGACGGGGGCTACGAGCAGTACTTC
CASSWGRDGGYEQYF
>TRBV5-5|-|TRBJ2-3|-
TGTGCCAGCAGCCCCCCTGGTAGCGGAAACACAGATACGCAGTATTTT
CASSPPGSGNTDTQYF
>TRBV5-1|-|TRBJ2-2|-
TGCGCCAGCAGCTTGTTGGCGGGACGGAACACCGGGGAGCTGTTTTTT
CASSLLAGRNTGELFF
>TRBV4-2|-|TRBJ2-7|few
TGTGCCAGCAGCCAAGACTGGCCAGGCTGGTGGCAGTACTTC
CASSQDWPGWWQYF
>TRBV4-3|TRBD2|TRBJ2-2|-
TGCGCCAGCAGCCAAGACGGGGCGGGAGGTACGAGCACCGGGGAGCTGTTTTTT
CASSQDGAGGTSTGELFF
>TRBV3-1/TRBV3-2|-|TRBJ1-2|-
TGTGCCAGCAGCCAAGGGGCAGGTCGGGGACTGGATGGCTACACCTTC
CASSQGAGRGLDGYTF
>TRBV6-5|-|TRBJ2-7|-
TGTGCCAGCTCCCGGGACTTTTACGAGCAGTACTTC
CASSRDFYEQYF
>TRBV4-3|-|TRBJ1-4|-
TGCGCCAGCAGCCAACTACCTGGGGGGGTCTCAACTAATGAAAAACTGTTTTTT
CASSQLPGGVSTNEKLFF
>TRBV4-3|TRBD2|TRBJ2-7|-
TGCGCCAGCAGTAACGGGGGGGAATCCTACGAGCAGTACTTC
CASSNGGESYEQYF